This T cell receptor (beta chain) was identified during a study of cytomegalovirus exposure and HLA in healthy donors. Notes on the study in general: The study designated around 150 TCR beta chains cytomegalovirus-associated. A later analysis, which compared TCR beta chains of equal frequency, found the HLA-associated ones more clonally expanded.

The PCR had 60 Vbeta and 13 Jbeta primers. The protocol was immunoSEQ multiplex PCR, while the TCRdb copy is restricted to in-frame clones and leaves out a portion. The sample records roughly 120,000 clones, about 72% being singletons. The CDR3 covers 18 residues. V dropped 2 bases and J dropped 8 bases, with 24 bases sitting between them. The germline V gene has CDR1 KGHSH and CDR2 LQKENI. Regarding this clone: The antigen is unknown.

The chain has TRBV18 and TRBJ1-4, with a possible D match to TRBD1 (5 bases). This clonotype was obtained from a man aged 25 to 40 in good health and CMV-seropositive. The sequenced sample consisted of PBMCs. The CDR3 nucleotides read TGTGCCAGCTCACCATCTTCGAGCCTGTACGGGGGTGGCGAAAAACTGTTTTTT. Protein: CASSPSSSLYGGGEKLFF.